What follows are 8 T cell receptor beta chains derived from one specimen sequenced in a study of early T cells in non-severe SARS-CoV-2 infection. TCRdb reprocessed the 5' RACE reads with MiXCR, giving one entry per CDR3 protein. Of tens of thousands of distinct CDR3 sequences in the sample, about 9.4% were seen once. Specimen: whole blood, collected at baseline. The receptors stem from an adult who was a healthcare worker with PCR-confirmed SARS-CoV-2 infection or an uninfected control (not recorded which).

The rearrangement joins TRBV5-4 to TRBJ1-6; 7 bases are a match to TRBD1. After removal of 2 bases from V and 5 bases from J, the junction contained 4 bases not matched to a gene. Germline lookup yields CDR1 SGHNT and CDR2 YYREEE (reference sequence). The CDR3 covers 15 residues. CDR3 amino acids: CASSLPGQNNSPLHF. CDR3 nucleotides: TGTGCCAGCAGCTTACCGGGACAGAATAATTCACCCCTCCACTTT. The entire variable domain, with the rest obtained from reference TRBV5-4 and TRBJ1-6, is as follows: ETGVTQSPTHLIKTRGQQVTLRCSSQSGHNTVSWYQQALGQGPQFIFQYYREEENGRGNFPPRFSGLQFPNYSSELNVNALELDDSALYLCASSLPGQNNSPLHFGNGTRLTVT.

V is TRBV7-6 and J is TRBJ1-2, with D maybe TRBD1 (5 bases). Germline values: CDR1 SGHVS, CDR2 FNYEAQ. The V gene lost 9 bases and the J gene lost 1 base, with 15 bases spanning the gap. CDR3 length equals 14 residues. The DNA for the CDR3 is TGTGCCAGAGGGGACGGCCCGCTTAACTATGGCTACACCTTC. Encoded protein: CARGDGPLNYGYTF. The full variable domain, its missing parts supplied by reference TRBV7-6 and TRBJ1-2, is GAGVSQSPRYKVTKRGQDVALRCDPISGHVSLYWYRQALGQGPEFLTYFNYEAQQDKSGLPNDRFSAERPEGSISTLTIQRTEQRDSAMYRCARGDGPLNYGYTFGSGTRLTVV.

This clonotype was counted at least ten times. The chain employs TRBV6-5 and TRBJ2-7; 9 bases map to TRBD1. The length of the CDR3 is 17 residues. Germline V gives CDR1 MNHEY, CDR2 SVGAGI. V gave up 5 bases and J gave up 6 bases; unmatched junction bases: 17. In nucleotides, the CDR3 is TGTGCCAGCAGTAAAGGTCCGGGACAGGGTAGGCCGGGCGAGCAGTACTTC. It is translated as CASSKGPGQGRPGEQYF.

To note about this clonotype: A much larger clone differs by one base, so this may be a read error. The chain joins TRBV7-7 to TRBJ2-1, with 8 bases matching TRBD2. Trimming cost V 2 bases and J 9 bases; bases outside gene matches: 3. Germline V gives CDR1 SSHAT, CDR2 FNYEAQ (reference sequence). The CDR3 runs 13 residues. This CDR3 reads CASSLSGSSEQFF. The CDR3, as DNA: TGTGCCAGCAGCTTAAGCGGGAGCAGTGAGCAGTTCTTC.

This rearrangement joins TRBV12-5 to TRBJ2-3; TRBD2 agrees at 7 bases. J lost 7 bases, V lost 4 bases, and 11 bases had no gene match. In germline, CDR1 is LGHNT, CDR2 FRNRAP. This CDR3 is 15 amino acids long. The CDR3 coding sequence is TGTGCTAGTGGTTCCGGAAGCGGGAAAGGATATACGCAGTATTTT. Protein sequence: CASGSGSGKGYTQYF.

In this sample, this clonotype turned up many times. This chain joins TRBV12-3 or TRBV12-4 and TRBJ2-5; 9 bases map to TRBD1. CDR3 length: 14 residues. Trimming at V came to 6 bases and at J to 2 bases, leaving 4 bases not matched to a gene. CDR3 bases: TGTGCCAGCAGCACAGACAGGGGGCAAGAGACCCAGTACTTC. Translation: CASSTDRGQETQYF.

The rearrangement joins TRBV7-2 to TRBJ2-7; TRBD2 matches at 15 bases. This CDR3 comprises 17 residues. The germline gives CDR1 SGHTA, CDR2 FQGNSA. With V trimmed by 5 bases and J by 4 bases, 9 bases remained unmatched. The CDR3 loop reads CASSASRTSGRVYEQYF. The CDR3 DNA reads TGTGCCAGCAGCGCCTCAAGGACTAGCGGGAGGGTGTACGAGCAGTACTTC.

This sequence joins TRBV28 and TRBJ2-6; D gene unclear. Germline CDR1 MDHEN, CDR2 SYDVKM. The CDR3 has 15 amino acids. V lost 5 bases and J 4 bases, leaving 12 bases between the germline ends. The CDR3 nucleotides read TGTGCCAGCAGTAGAATACCGAGAGGGGCCAACGTCCTGACTTTC. This sequence encodes CASSRIPRGANVLTF.